These 27 T cell receptor beta chains came from one sample sequenced in a study of T cells in Graves' hyperthyroidism and ophthalmopathy. RNA transcripts were the template for amplifying TCR beta CDR3 regions. RT-PCR in the first round (using the HTBI primer set) targeted the TCR CDR3. TCRdb ran MiXCR on the multiplex PCR reads and lists one entry per CDR3 protein. Of hundreds of thousands of distinct CDR3 sequences in the sample, over 35% were seen once. Input material: blood. These receptors originate from a man aged 18 to 30 with Graves' hyperthyroidism.

The V and J genes are TRBV25-1 and TRBJ2-5, with D possibly TRBD2 on 6 matching bases. This CDR3 region has 15 residues. Germline V lookup: CDR1 MGHDK, CDR2 SYGVNS. The germline V and J ends were trimmed by 6 bases and 1 base, with 15 bases remaining between them. CDR3 in amino acids: CASSGAGPLQETQYF. CDR3 in DNA: TGTGCCAGCAGCGGTGCGGGACCTCTCCAAGAGACCCAGTACTTC.

As to this clonotype: A clone one base away is much larger, so this may be a read error. Without the conserved terminal phenylalanine or tryptophan, this CDR3 likely stems from a read error. This chain connects TRBV19 to TRBJ1-1, with D hard to call. Deletions cut 3 bases from V and 4 bases from J, with 12 bases between. This CDR3 region has 14 residues. Germline V gene sequence: CDR1 LNHDA, CDR2 SQIVND (reference sequence). In nucleotides, the CDR3 is TGTGCCAGTAGTATCAAAGGGAGGGTCACTGAAGCTTTCCTT. Translating it yields CASSIKGRVTEAFL.

This clonotype is a singleton in its sample. This rearrangement joins TRBV29-1 to TRBJ2-5; D call uncertain. From germline, CDR1 is SQVTM and CDR2 ANQGSEA. The V end was cut by 4 bases, the J end by 5 bases, with 14 bases between. The CDR3 covers 13 residues. CDR3 amino acids: CSVGLQASETQYF. Written as DNA, the CDR3 is TGCAGCGTTGGGTTACAAGCGAGTGAGACCCAGTACTTC.

The chain is built from TRBV19 and TRBJ2-2, with D possibly matching TRBD1 (6 bases). V was pared by 9 bases and J by 2 bases, with 22 bases between. The V gene's germline CDR1 is LNHDA and CDR2 SQIVND (reference sequence). CDR3 length equals 17 residues. DNA for the CDR3: TGTGCCAGCAGTTTATGGACAGCCGGGATTAACACCGGGGAGCTGTTTTTT. This codes for CASSLWTAGINTGELFF. The full variable domain, rest sourced from reference TRBV19 and TRBJ2-2, is DGGITQSPKYLFRKEGQNVTLSCEQNLNHDAMYWYRQDPGQGLRLIYYSQIVNDFQKGDIAEGYSVSREKKESFPLTVTSAQKNPTAFYLCASSLWTAGINTGELFFGEGSRLTVL.

To note about this clonotype: A read error is likely, as this CDR3 ends without the conserved phenylalanine or tryptophan. This chain uses TRBV7-9 with TRBJ1-1; D is uncertain. Trimming stripped 3 bases from V and 0 bases from J, with 8 bases between. Germline CDR1 reads SEHNR; CDR2 reads FQNEAQ (reference sequence). CDR3 size: 14 residues. The chain's CDR3 is CASSLQQMNTEAFL. CDR3 nucleotide sequence: TGTGCCAGCAGCTTGCAACAGATGAACACTGAAGCTTTCCTT.

The count of this clonotype is one. The chain combines TRBV5-1 with TRBJ1-3; tentative D call: TRBD1 (5 bases). The germline V gene has CDR1 SGHRS and CDR2 YFSETQ. This CDR3 contains 17 residues. The V end lost 7 bases, the J end lost 2 bases, and 22 bases lay between the germline ends. The CDR3: CASRGKEEKNPGNTIYF. In DNA form, the CDR3 reads TGCGCCAGCCGGGGGAAGGAGGAGAAGAACCCTGGAAACACCATATATTTT.

The rearrangement uses TRBV7-3 and TRBJ1-2, with D maybe TRBD1 (5 bases). The V end was cut by 3 bases, the J end by 4 bases, with 9 bases between. Germline assignment: CDR1 SGHTA and CDR2 FQGTGA. This CDR3 contains 13 residues. CDR3 region: CASSFTGRYGYTF. CDR3 bases: TGTGCCAGCAGCTTCACAGGTCGCTATGGCTACACCTTC.

V is TRBV6-5 and J is TRBJ2-7; 7 bases agree with TRBD2. The V gene end was trimmed by 3 bases and the J gene end by 6 bases; junction bases not matched to a gene: 8. The CDR3 has 14 residues. From germline, CDR1 is MNHEY and CDR2 SVGAGI. The CDR3 is CASSYSPTGGEQYF. The CDR3 nucleotides are TGTGCCAGCAGTTATAGCCCAACGGGGGGCGAGCAGTACTTC.

This clonotype was recorded at least ten times. V is TRBV2 and J is TRBJ2-6, with 7 bases lining up with TRBD1. Per germline, CDR1 SNHLY and CDR2 FYNNEI. V gave up 8 bases and J gave up 4 bases; unmatched junction bases: 8. This CDR3 comprises 15 residues. The CDR3 loop reads CASPRQGAGANVLTF. CDR3 bases: TGTGCCAGCCCTAGACAGGGTGCCGGGGCCAACGTCCTGACTTTC.

This sequence joins TRBV6-6 and TRBJ1-1; 10 bases align to TRBD1. The CDR3 has 15 amino acids. The ends lost 7 bases at V and 4 bases at J; junction bases unmatched: 9. Per the germline V gene, CDR1 is MNHNY and CDR2 is SVGAGI (reference sequence). Here the CDR3 DNA reads TGTGCCAGCAAGACGGACAGGGGGGATGTCACTGAAGCTTTCTTT. This translates into CASKTDRGDVTEAFF.

The rearrangement links TRBV27 to TRBJ1-1, with 8 bases lining up with TRBD1. With 6 bases clipped from V and 3 bases from J, the junction kept 6 bases outside the gene matches. Germline V gives CDR1 MNHEY, CDR2 SMNVEV (reference sequence). This CDR3 contains 14 residues. CDR3 amino acids: CASRTDREDTEAFF. The DNA of the CDR3 is TGTGCCAGCAGAACGGACAGGGAGGACACTGAAGCTTTCTTT.

In regard to this clonotype: A read error may be the cause here, since a much bigger clone is one base away. The J gene is TRBJ1-1, the V gene TRBV20-1; D is undetermined. This CDR3 contains 11 residues. V lost 6 bases and J lost 10, with 15 bases in between. Per the germline V gene, CDR1 is DFQATT and CDR2 is SNEGSKA (reference sequence). The CDR3 DNA follows: TGCAGTGCCTGGTTAGACGGTGGAGCTTTCTTT. The encoded protein is CSAWLDGGAFF.

This clonotype was seen at least ten times. This chain's CDR3 is CATAVSGANEKLFF. The CDR3 bases are TGTGCCACCGCGGTCAGTGGGGCTAATGAAAAACTGTTTTTT. The V and J genes are TRBV10-3 and TRBJ1-4; D remains unclear. Germline V CDR1 and CDR2: ENHRY, SYGVKD. Trimming removed 10 bases at V and 3 bases at J, with 15 bases between. CDR3 length equals 14 residues.

The CDR3 nucleotides are TGTGCCAGCAGCGCTGGGCGGGGGAAGATCTATGGCTACACCTTC. This translates into CASSAGRGKIYGYTF. V gene TRBV7-8 combines with J gene TRBJ1-2; possible D gene TRBD1, 5 bases. The V end lost 5 bases, the J end lost 4 bases, and 17 bases lay between the germline ends. The germline CDR1 and CDR2 sequences are SGHVS and FQNEAQ. CDR3 length: 15 amino acids.

The genes are TRBV14 and TRBJ2-7; D not resolved. Germline CDR1 reads SGHDN; CDR2 reads FVKESK. Trimming took 2 bases from V and 1 from J, leaving 12 bases between them. This CDR3 has 15 amino acids. The chain's CDR3 is CASSQTVDSSYEQYF. The CDR3 DNA follows: TGTGCCAGCAGCCAAACGGTGGATTCATCCTACGAGCAGTACTTC.

Turning to this clonotype: Given a much more abundant clone one base away, this may be a read error. J is TRBJ1-4 and V is TRBV20-1; 10 nucleotides match TRBD1. The CDR3 runs to 15 residues. The germline CDR1 and CDR2 sequences are DFQATT and SNEGSKA (reference sequence). V lost 0 bases, J lost 8 bases, and 6 bases stayed unmatched. The DNA of the CDR3 is TGCAGTGCTAGAGATGACGGGACAGGGGCCGAAAAACTGTTTTTT. It translates to CSARDDGTGAEKLFF.

In this sample, this clonotype turned up many times. V and J are TRBV12-3 or TRBV12-4 and TRBJ1-4; 7 bases line up with TRBD1. This CDR3 is 15 amino acids long. V dropped 5 bases and J dropped 2; count of bases not matched to a gene: 5. This CDR3 reads CASSPRQGTNEKLFF. CDR3 bases: TGTGCCAGCAGTCCCAGACAGGGTACTAATGAAAAACTGTTTTTT.

This clonotype has ten or more counts. The chain combines TRBV7-2 with TRBJ1-3; D perhaps matches TRBD1 (5 bases). Between the trimmed V and J ends, which lost 4 bases and 1 base, there was a span of 8 bases. The CDR3 has 14 residues. Germline assignment: CDR1 SGHTA and CDR2 FQGNSA. The CDR3 loop reads CASSSGLSGNTIYF. Written as DNA, the CDR3 is TGTGCCAGCAGCTCAGGGCTTTCTGGAAACACCATATATTTT.

This chain links TRBV4-3 with TRBJ2-7, with 7 positions matching TRBD1. Unmatched junction bases numbered 11, after V lost 3 bases and J lost 12 bases. The germline gives CDR1 LGHNA, CDR2 YSLEER. This CDR3 region has 13 residues. CDR3 in DNA: TGCGCCAGCAGCCACTCTGGGGACAGCCTTTCGTACTTC. As protein: CASSHSGDSLSYF.

This clonotype appeared a single time. The J gene is TRBJ1-1, the V gene TRBV29-1; D gene unclear. The V end lost 6 bases, the J end lost 2 bases, and 22 bases lay between the germline ends. Per germline, CDR1 SQVTM and CDR2 ANQGSEA. The CDR3 has 16 amino acids. The CDR3 region is CSVGYENNGLNTEAFF. The CDR3, as DNA: TGCAGCGTGGGCTATGAGAATAACGGGTTAAACACTGAAGCTTTCTTT.

The rearrangement links TRBV5-1 to TRBJ2-7; the D is unclear. The CDR3 totals 11 residues. With 3 bases removed from V and 9 bases from J, the gap between germline ends came to 10 bases. Germline-derived CDR1 and CDR2 are SGHRS and YFSETQ. The CDR3 coding sequence is TGCGCCAGCAGCTCATCGAATCGGCAGTACTTC. It specifies CASSSSNRQYF.

This clonotype has more than one count but fewer than ten. This rearrangement joins TRBV11-2 to TRBJ1-5; no clear D gene. Trimming removed 5 bases from V and 7 bases from J, with 15 bases in between. The CDR3 contains 14 residues. The germline V gene has CDR1 SGHAT and CDR2 FQNNGV. The CDR3 bases are TGTGCCAGCAGCCCCCAGAGGGCAAAACAGCCCCAGCATTTT. This codes for CASSPQRAKQPQHF.

The sample holds a few counts of this clonotype. The chain recombines TRBV4-3 with TRBJ1-1; a possible D gene is TRBD1 (5 bases). V was pared by 0 bases and J by 4 bases, with 15 bases between. Germline CDR1 LGHNA, CDR2 YSLEER. This CDR3 comprises 16 residues. The CDR3: CASSQDFGGTGTEAFF. Here the CDR3 DNA reads TGCGCCAGCAGCCAAGATTTCGGGGGAACGGGCACTGAAGCTTTCTTT.

In this sample, this clonotype turned up a few times. The chain is built from TRBV19 and TRBJ1-4; D gene uncertain. The CDR3 runs 11 residues. Germline lookup yields CDR1 LNHDA and CDR2 SQIVND (reference sequence). Between the trimmed V and J ends, which lost 9 bases and 4 bases, there was a span of 6 bases. The DNA of the CDR3 is TGTGCCAGCCAGATTAATGAAAAACTGTTTTTT. Its translation is CASQINEKLFF.

Note on this clonotype: A much larger clone lies a single base off, so this may be a read error. The chain employs TRBV7-2 and TRBJ1-5, with D perhaps matching TRBD1 (6 bases). Germline lookup yields CDR1 SGHTA and CDR2 FQGNSA. V dropped 7 bases and J dropped 8 bases, with 15 bases sitting between them. The CDR3 runs to 13 residues. In DNA form, the CDR3 reads TGTGCCAGCATCTTCGGGGGCACGGAGCCCCAGCATTTT. Encoded protein: CASIFGGTEPQHF.

This clonotype has at least ten counts. CDR3 loop: CSARGQGTANQPQHF. The CDR3 nucleotides are TGCAGTGCTAGGGGACAGGGCACGGCCAATCAGCCCCAGCATTTT. The chain combines TRBV20-1 with TRBJ1-5; 9 nucleotides line up with TRBD1. This CDR3 is 15 amino acids long. J was trimmed by 3 bases and V by 3 bases; bases with no gene match: 6. The germline V gene has CDR1 DFQATT and CDR2 SNEGSKA (reference sequence).

The chain couples TRBV7-2 to TRBJ2-7, with D maybe TRBD2 (5 bases). There are 15 residues in the CDR3. The V gene's germline CDR1 is SGHTA and CDR2 FQGNSA. Deletions cut 0 bases from V and 1 base from J, with 10 bases between. This CDR3 is CASSLASAASYEQYF. In DNA form, the CDR3 reads TGTGCCAGCAGCTTAGCTAGCGCCGCTTCCTACGAGCAGTACTTC.